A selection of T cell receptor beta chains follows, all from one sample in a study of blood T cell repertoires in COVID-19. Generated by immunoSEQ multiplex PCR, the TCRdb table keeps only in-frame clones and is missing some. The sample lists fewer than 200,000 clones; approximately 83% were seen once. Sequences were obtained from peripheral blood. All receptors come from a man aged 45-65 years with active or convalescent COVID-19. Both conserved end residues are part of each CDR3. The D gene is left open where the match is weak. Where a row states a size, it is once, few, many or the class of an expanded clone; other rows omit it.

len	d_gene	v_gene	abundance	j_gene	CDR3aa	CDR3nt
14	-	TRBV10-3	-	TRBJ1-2	CAISDGGIHYGYTF	TGTGCCATCAGTGATGGGGGGATTCACTATGGCTACACCTTC
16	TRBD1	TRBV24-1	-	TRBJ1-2	CATSDATGTGFYGYTF	TGTGCCACCAGTGACGCAACCGGGACAGGGTTCTATGGCTACACCTTC
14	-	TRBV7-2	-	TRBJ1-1	CASSLGGLNTEAFF	TGTGCCAGCAGCTTAGGGGGCCTGAACACTGAAGCTTTCTTT
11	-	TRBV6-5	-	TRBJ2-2	CASSSRGELFF	TGTGCCAGCAGTTCGCGCGGGGAGCTGTTTTTT
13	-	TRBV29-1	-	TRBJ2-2	CSVDSTVAGELFF	TGCAGCGTTGACTCGACAGTAGCAGGGGAGCTGTTTTTT
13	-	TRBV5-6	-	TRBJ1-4	CASTGQRGEKLFF	TGTGCCAGCACAGGACAGCGAGGGGAAAAACTGTTTTTT
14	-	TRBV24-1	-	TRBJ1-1	CATSDTGTNTEAFF	TGTGCCACCAGTGATACAGGGACGAACACTGAAGCTTTCTTT
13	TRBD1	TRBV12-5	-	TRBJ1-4	CASGFVTGEALFF	TGTGCTAGTGGTTTTGTTACAGGGGAGGCACTGTTTTTT
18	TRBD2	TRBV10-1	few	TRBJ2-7	CASERDYTKTSPSYEQYF	TGCGCCAGCGAAAGGGACTATACCAAAACTTCCCCCTCCTACGAGCAGTACTTC
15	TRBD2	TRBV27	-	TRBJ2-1	CASSLIAGQYNEQFF	TGTGCCAGCAGTTTGATAGCGGGGCAATACAATGAGCAGTTCTTC
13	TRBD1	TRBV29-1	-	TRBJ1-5	CSVRQGDNQPQHF	TGCAGCGTCCGACAGGGGGATAATCAGCCCCAGCATTTT
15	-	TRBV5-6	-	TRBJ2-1	CASSLGQGPYNEQFF	TGTGCCAGCAGCTTGGGGCAGGGTCCCTACAATGAGCAGTTCTTC
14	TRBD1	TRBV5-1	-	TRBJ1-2	CASSIDRGNYGYTF	TGCGCCAGCAGCATCGACAGGGGTAACTATGGCTACACCTTC
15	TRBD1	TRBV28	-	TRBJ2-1	CASRGGRSSYNEQFF	TGTGCCAGCAGAGGGGGCAGGAGCTCCTACAATGAGCAGTTCTTC
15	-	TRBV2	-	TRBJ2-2	CASRGTSGEAGELFF	TGTGCCAGCAGGGGGACGTCCGGGGAGGCCGGGGAGCTGTTTTTT
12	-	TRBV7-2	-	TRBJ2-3	CASSLLGRRQYF	TGTGCCAGCAGCTTGTTGGGGCGGAGGCAGTATTTT
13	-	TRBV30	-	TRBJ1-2	CAWKGAGRDGYTF	TGTGCCTGGAAAGGGGCAGGGAGGGATGGCTACACCTTC
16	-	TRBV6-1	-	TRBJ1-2	CASSGRNNKKSYGYTF	TGTGCCAGCAGTGGGAGAAACAACAAGAAGAGCTATGGCTACACCTTC
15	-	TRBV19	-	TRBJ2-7	CASSPGATSLYEQYF	TGTGCCAGTAGCCCAGGGGCCACTTCCCTCTACGAGCAGTACTTC
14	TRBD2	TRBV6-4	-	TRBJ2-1	CASSDGTSFNEQFF	TGTGCCAGCAGTGACGGGACTAGCTTCAATGAGCAGTTCTTC
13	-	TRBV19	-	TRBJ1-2	CASSVLTGYGYTF	TGTGCCAGTAGTGTTTTGACAGGCTATGGCTACACCTTC
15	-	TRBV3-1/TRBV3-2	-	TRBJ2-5	CASSQLAAQGETQYF	TGTGCCAGCAGCCAACTAGCGGCTCAGGGGGAGACCCAGTACTTC
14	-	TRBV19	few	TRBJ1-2	CASSDYRYDYGYTF	TGTGCCAGTAGTGATTACAGGTACGACTATGGCTACACCTTC
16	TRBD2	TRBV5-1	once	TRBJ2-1	CASRLTAGGRGDEQFF	TGCGCCAGCAGATTGACAGCGGGAGGGAGGGGGGATGAGCAGTTCTTC
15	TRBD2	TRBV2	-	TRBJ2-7	CASTKGGSGRNEQYF	TGTGCCAGCACCAAAGGGGGTAGCGGGAGGAACGAGCAGTACTTC